Listed here is a single T cell receptor beta chain. Its antigen is currently unknown. This may be a read error, as it is one base from a much larger clone. Via MiXCR, TCRdb re-called the 5' RACE reads, giving one row per CDR3 protein. The sample shows a few hundred thousand distinct CDR3 sequences, roughly 3.7% of them seen only once. The sample comes from a study of T cells after yellow fever vaccination. General study findings and limits: The study noted that FACS-sorted repertoires could contain abundant clonotypes contaminating from the bulk population.

The CDR3 has 15 residues. This TCR was recovered from a man between 18 and 29 years old who received the YFV17D yellow fever vaccine. This specimen consisted of PBMCs, obtained 15 days after the yellow fever booster vaccination. The J gene is TRBJ1-1, the V gene TRBV12-3 or TRBV12-4; TRBD1 is a possible D gene (6 bases). The CDR3 protein is CASSFPGTTGTGAFF. DNA for the CDR3: TGTGCCAGCAGTTTCCCCGGGACAACAGGCACTGGAGCTTTCTTT.